Sequencing of this TCR beta chain was carried out in a study of blood T cell repertoires in COVID-19. The overall study: Samples came from the United States, Italy and Spain, spanning acute and convalescent COVID-19. From T cells, B-cell-depleted T cells, or PBMCs came the material, which was cDNA or gDNA.

After removal of 5 bases from V and 3 bases from J, the junction contained 6 bases not matched to a gene. CDR1 is SGHAT, CDR2 FQNNGV, per germline. This CDR3 comprises 14 residues. Generated by immunoSEQ multiplex PCR, the TCRdb table keeps only in-frame clones and is missing some. The sample comprises about 400,000 clones, approximately 91% of which are singletons, and over 2% rests with the top ten. Study members were between about 18 and 95 years old and lived in some 22 US regions. Each participant's cohort was designated according to participant-reported clinical history. This rearrangement joins TRBV11-2 to TRBJ2-7; TRBD2 matches at 8 bases. The source material was PBMCs or T cells enriched from blood (not recorded which). The sequence was collected from a woman between 35 and 50 years old with acute COVID-19. The CDR3 DNA reads TGTGCCAGCAGCGCCAGCGGGGGAAACTACGAGCAGTACTTC. Protein sequence: CASSASGGNYEQYF.